One sample yielded the 21 T cell receptor beta chains listed below, sequenced in a study of CD8 T cells in Susac syndrome. Random-hexamer reverse transcription was applied to about 0.5 to 1 ug RNA. TCRdb independently ran MiXCR on the immunoSEQ multiplex PCR reads; one entry per CDR3 protein. This sample has about 76,000 distinct CDR3 sequences, with around 90% found just once. Sequenced material: CD8+ T cells from PBMCs. These receptors were taken from a human donor with multiple sclerosis.

The chain joins TRBV12-3 or TRBV12-4 to TRBJ2-5; 9 nucleotides line up with TRBD2. This CDR3 contains 14 residues. The ends lost 3 bases at V and 5 bases at J; junction bases unmatched: 4. The CDR3 region is CASSLDSGSETQYF. The CDR3 DNA reads as TGTGCCAGCAGTTTGGATAGCGGGAGTGAGACCCAGTACTTC.

This clonotype appeared a single time. The gene calls are TRBV7-6 and TRBJ2-7, with 12 positions matching TRBD2. The length of the CDR3 is 15 residues. In germline, CDR1 is SGHVS, CDR2 FNYEAQ. The V and J ends lost 5 bases and 2 bases, in that order; junction bases with no gene match: 4. CDR3 region: CASSPGLAGPYEQYF. CDR3 DNA sequence: TGTGCCAGCAGCCCCGGACTAGCGGGACCCTACGAGCAGTACTTC.

The chain carries TRBV27 and TRBJ2-7; D is unclear. Trimming removed 8 bases from V and 3 bases from J, with 8 bases in between. The length of the CDR3 is 11 residues. The germline gives CDR1 MNHEY, CDR2 SMNVEV (reference sequence). DNA for the CDR3: TGTGCCAGCGGAACAAGCTACGAGCAGTACTTC. Residues: CASGTSYEQYF.

This rearrangement joins TRBV19 to TRBJ1-5; 9 bases match TRBD1. The V and J ends lost 4 bases and 6 bases, in that order; junction bases with no gene match: 10. Germline assignment: CDR1 LNHDA and CDR2 SQIVND (reference sequence). The CDR3 loop spans 16 amino acids. The CDR3 protein is CASSTSVGQGGQPQHF. The CDR3 DNA is TGTGCCAGTAGTACCTCGGTGGGACAGGGAGGTCAGCCCCAGCATTTT.

The rearrangement uses TRBV7-8 and TRBJ1-2; unclear D gene. CDR3 length: 15 amino acids. V was clipped by 0 bases and J by 5 bases, with 13 bases between them. Per the germline V gene, CDR1 is SGHVS and CDR2 is FQNEAQ. The CDR3 region is CASSLAGESGYGYTF. For the CDR3, the DNA is TGTGCCAGCAGCTTAGCTGGGGAATCGGGGTATGGCTACACCTTC.

This chain links TRBV20-1 with TRBJ2-1; 13 bases line up with TRBD2. CDR3 length: 15 amino acids. Trimming at V came to 5 bases and at J to 5 bases, leaving 6 bases not matched to a gene. Per germline, CDR1 DFQATT and CDR2 SNEGSKA (reference sequence). CDR3 nucleotides: TGCAGTGCTCGGACTAGCGGGAGCGTCCACAATGAGCAGTTCTTC. Residues: CSARTSGSVHNEQFF.

This clonotype occurred once. This chain's CDR3 is CASSTGQGARNEQFF. CDR3 bases: TGTGCCAGCAGCACGGGACAGGGGGCGAGAAATGAGCAGTTCTTC. This sequence joins TRBV7-3 and TRBJ2-1, with 12 bases matching TRBD1. Per germline, CDR1 SGHTA and CDR2 FQGTGA. The CDR3 contains 15 residues. V trimming: 5 bases; J trimming: 7 bases; junction bases outside the gene matches: 6. Supplemented by reference TRBV7-3 and TRBJ2-1, the full variable domain reads GAGVSQTPSNKVTEKGKYVELRCDPISGHTALYWYRQSLGQGPEFLIYFQGTGAADDSGLPNDRFFAVRPEGSVSTLKIQRTERGDSAVYLCASSTGQGARNEQFFGPGTRLTVL.

This chain uses TRBV11-2 with TRBJ2-3; D might be TRBD2 (6 bases). The CDR3 spans 17 residues. Trimming pared 1 base from V and 1 base from J, leaving 15 bases between. CDR1 is SGHAT and CDR2 is FQNNGV in the germline V gene. CDR3 in amino acids: CASSLGPLGGGTDTQYF. The CDR3 DNA sequence: TGTGCCAGCAGCTTAGGGCCCCTCGGCGGGGGCACAGATACGCAGTATTTT. The variable domain in full, with the rest retrieved from reference TRBV11-2 and TRBJ2-3, is EAGVAQSPRYKIIEKRQSVAFWCNPISGHATLYWYQQILGQGPKLLIQFQNNGVVDDSQLPKDRFSAERLKGVDSTLKIQPAKLEDSAVYLCASSLGPLGGGTDTQYFGPGTRLTVL.

The chain has TRBV6-5 and TRBJ2-1; 13 positions agree with TRBD2. The germline CDR1 and CDR2 sequences are MNHEY and SVGAGI. There are 15 residues in the CDR3. After removal of 5 bases from V and 6 bases from J, the junction contained 4 bases not matched to a gene. This CDR3 is CASSIGTSGINEQFF. Written as DNA, the CDR3 is TGTGCCAGCAGTATCGGGACTAGCGGGATCAATGAGCAGTTCTTC.

The V and J genes are TRBV29-1 and TRBJ2-2; D is ambiguous. CDR1 and CDR2 (germline): SQVTM, ANQGSEA. V was shortened by 0 bases and J by 0 bases, with 5 bases between the two germline ends. There are 14 residues in the CDR3. The CDR3 DNA sequence: TGCAGCGTTGAAGAGGGTTCGAACACCGGGGAGCTGTTTTTT. This encodes CSVEEGSNTGELFF.

This sequence joins TRBV21-1 and TRBJ2-7; the D call TRBD1 from the table was never checked on the DNA. TRBV21-1 is termed a pseudogene. This CDR3 has 13 amino acids. DNA for the CDR3: TGTGCCAGCAGCAAAGAGATCAGGGGGATGCAGTACTTC. Translation: CASSKEIRGMQYF.

This clonotype appeared once. The J gene is TRBJ1-2, the V gene TRBV2; a weak D match, TRBD1 (5 bases). Looked up from germline, CDR1 is SNHLY and CDR2 is FYNNEI. Trimming left V 0 bases short and J 6 bases short, with 17 bases between. The CDR3 consists of 16 residues. CDR3 sequence (DNA): TGTGCCAGCAGTGAAGCGCTTGCGCAGGGAGCCGATGGCTACACCTTC. Translation: CASSEALAQGADGYTF.

In this sample, this clonotype turned up once. This sequence joins TRBV5-6 and TRBJ1-2; TRBD1 matches 7 bases. CDR3 size: 14 residues. V was clipped by 4 bases and J by 3 bases; unmatched bases: 6. In germline, CDR1 is SGHDT, CDR2 YYEEEE. CDR3 in amino acids: CASSARGQYYGYTF. DNA for the CDR3: TGTGCCAGCAGCGCGAGGGGACAGTACTATGGCTACACCTTC.

The chain recombines TRBV5-6 with TRBJ1-1; TRBD1 matches 8 bases. Germline V gene data show CDR1 as SGHDT and CDR2 as YYEEEE. This CDR3 is built from 15 residues. With V trimmed by 4 bases and J by 0 bases, 5 bases remained unmatched. CDR3 loop: CASSPGTGMNTEAFF. The DNA for the CDR3 is TGTGCCAGCAGCCCCGGGACAGGTATGAACACTGAAGCTTTCTTT.

The chain is built from TRBV27 and TRBJ2-7; maybe TRBD1 (6 bases). Trimming stripped 6 bases from V and 5 bases from J, with 14 bases between. The CDR3 totals 13 residues. Per the germline V gene, CDR1 is MNHEY and CDR2 is SMNVEV (reference sequence). The CDR3 reads CASSPRTGNEQYF. For the CDR3, the DNA is TGTGCCAGCAGCCCTCGTACAGGGAACGAGCAGTACTTC.

This rearrangement joins TRBV19 to TRBJ1-1; 7 positions match TRBD1. Germline lookup yields CDR1 LNHDA and CDR2 SQIVND (reference sequence). The J segment lost 0 bases and the V segment lost 5 bases, leaving 6 bases of the junction unmatched. The CDR3 is 15 residues long. DNA for the CDR3: TGTGCCAGTAGTGGCAGGGACAGTTTGAACACTGAAGCTTTCTTT. Protein: CASSGRDSLNTEAFF.

This CDR3 is CASSPSLTEAFF. The CDR3 DNA sequence: TGTGCCAGCAGCCCCTCGCTAACTGAAGCTTTCTTT. The chain combines TRBV6-1 with TRBJ1-1; D remains ambiguous. The CDR3 spans 12 residues. Germline V CDR1 and CDR2: MNHNS, SASEGT. Trimming stripped 6 bases from V and 5 bases from J, with 10 bases between.

J is TRBJ2-1 and V is TRBV12-3 or TRBV12-4; D unclear. Trimming pared 7 bases from V and 4 bases from J, leaving 11 bases between. The length of the CDR3 is 13 residues. Here the CDR3 reads CASKDDGYNEQFF. CDR3 nucleotide sequence: TGTGCCAGCAAAGACGACGGATACAATGAGCAGTTCTTC.

The rearrangement uses TRBV13 and TRBJ2-2; perhaps TRBD1 as D (5 bases). V was pared by 8 bases and J by 0 bases, with 10 bases between. This CDR3 spans 14 amino acids. CDR1 and CDR2 (germline): PRHDT, FYEKMQ (reference sequence). The CDR3 loop is CASQRQSNTGELFF. In DNA, the CDR3 is TGTGCCAGCCAAAGACAGTCGAACACCGGGGAGCTGTTTTTT.

This rearrangement joins TRBV7-8 to TRBJ2-7; perhaps TRBD1 as D (5 bases). The germline V gene has CDR1 SGHVS and CDR2 FQNEAQ. V was cut by 6 bases and J by 1 base, with 10 bases left in between. The CDR3 length is 13 residues. CDR3 region: CASRRQISYEQYF. The CDR3 bases are TGTGCCAGCAGGAGACAGATTTCCTACGAGCAGTACTTC.

J is TRBJ2-3 and V is TRBV12-3 or TRBV12-4; 7 positions match TRBD1. Trimming removed 7 bases from V and 2 bases from J; junction bases left unmatched: 6. This CDR3 has 14 residues. CDR3 DNA sequence: TGTGCCAGCACAGGGGGTCCCCTCACAGATACGCAGTATTTT. Its translation: CASTGGPLTDTQYF.